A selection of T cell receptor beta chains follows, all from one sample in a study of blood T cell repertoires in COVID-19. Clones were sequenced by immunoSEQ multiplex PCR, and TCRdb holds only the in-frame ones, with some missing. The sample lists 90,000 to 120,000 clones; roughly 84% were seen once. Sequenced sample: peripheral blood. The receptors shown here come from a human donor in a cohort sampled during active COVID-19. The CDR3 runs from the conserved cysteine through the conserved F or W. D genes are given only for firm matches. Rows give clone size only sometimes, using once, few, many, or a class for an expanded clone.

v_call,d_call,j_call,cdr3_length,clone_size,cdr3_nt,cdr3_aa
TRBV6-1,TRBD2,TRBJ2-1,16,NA,TGTGCCAGCAGTGATTCGAGCGGGAGGACCTACAATGAGCAGTTCTTC,CASSDSSGRTYNEQFF
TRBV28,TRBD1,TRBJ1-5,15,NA,TGTGCCAGCAGTCAAAACAGGGGGCGCGATCAGCCCCAGCATTTT,CASSQNRGRDQPQHF
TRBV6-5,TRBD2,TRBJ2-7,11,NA,TGTGCCAGGGGGGGGGACTCCGAGCGGTACTTC,CARGGDSERYF
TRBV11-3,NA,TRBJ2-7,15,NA,TGTGCCAGCAGCTTTGGGTCAGGGGCCTCCTACGAGCAGTACTTC,CASSFGSGASYEQYF
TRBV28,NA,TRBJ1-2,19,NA,TGTGCCAGCAGTTTTGGTTCAAGCCAGGGACTCCTAATCCGGAGGGGCTACACCTTC,CASSFGSSQGLLIRRGYTF
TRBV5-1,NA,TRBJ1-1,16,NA,TGCGCCAGCAGCTTGGCTGATGGCAGAATGAACACTGAAGCTTTCTTT,CASSLADGRMNTEAFF
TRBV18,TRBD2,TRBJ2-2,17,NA,TGTGCCAGCTCACCACCCGCCGCGGGAGGGCCAGTCGGGGAGCTGTTTTTT,CASSPPAAGGPVGELFF
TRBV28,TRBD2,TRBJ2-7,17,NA,TGTGCCAGCAGGTGGGGACCCGGGACTAGCGGGACCTACGAGCAGTACTTC,CASRWGPGTSGTYEQYF
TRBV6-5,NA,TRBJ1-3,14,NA,TGTGCCAGCAGTACTCCAGGGGCTGGAAACACCATATATTTT,CASSTPGAGNTIYF
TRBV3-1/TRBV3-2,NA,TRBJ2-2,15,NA,TGTGCCAGCAGCCAAGGGGGGCCGTACACCGGGGAGCTGTTTTTT,CASSQGGPYTGELFF
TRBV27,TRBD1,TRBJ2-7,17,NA,TGTGCCAGCAGTTTAATTTTAGGGACAGGGGTCTTCTACGAGCAGTACTTC,CASSLILGTGVFYEQYF
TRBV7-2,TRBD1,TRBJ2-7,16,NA,TGTGCCAGCAGCTTATTCGGGCAGGGGGCTTCCTACGAGCAGTACTTC,CASSLFGQGASYEQYF
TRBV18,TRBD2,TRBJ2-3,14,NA,TGTGCCAGCTCGCCCACTAGCGGGGGAGATACGCAGTATTTT,CASSPTSGGDTQYF
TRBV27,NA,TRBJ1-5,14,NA,TGTGCCAGCAGTTTTTCGGGGGGGAGACAGCCCCAGCATTTT,CASSFSGGRQPQHF
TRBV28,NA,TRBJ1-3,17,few,TGTGCCAGCAGTTCCGCCTCTTTCAGGCGCTCTGGAAACACCATATATTTT,CASSSASFRRSGNTIYF
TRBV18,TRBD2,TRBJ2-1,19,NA,TGTGCCAGCTCACCGAACTGGACCCCCGGGCTAGCGGACTACAATGAGCAGTTCTTC,CASSPNWTPGLADYNEQFF
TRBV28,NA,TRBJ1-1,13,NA,TGTGCCAGCAGTTTACCCGGGAACACTGAAGCTTTCTTT,CASSLPGNTEAFF
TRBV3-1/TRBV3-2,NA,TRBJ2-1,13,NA,TGTGCCAGCAGCCCCTATTCCTACAATGAGCAGTTCTTC,CASSPYSYNEQFF
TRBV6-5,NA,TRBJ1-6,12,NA,TGTGCCAGCAGAGACAGAAATTCACCCCTCCACTTT,CASRDRNSPLHF
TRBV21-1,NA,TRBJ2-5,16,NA,TGTGCCAGCAGCAAAGACCCGAGAACCCCCCAAGAGACCCAGTACTTC,CASSKDPRTPQETQYF
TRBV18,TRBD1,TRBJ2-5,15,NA,TGTGCCAGCTCACCTAGACAGGGAAGTGTCGAGACCCAGTACTTC,CASSPRQGSVETQYF
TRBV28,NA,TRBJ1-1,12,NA,TGTGCCAGCAGTTTATTGGGGGGTGAAGCTTTCTTT,CASSLLGGEAFF
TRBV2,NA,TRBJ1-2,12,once,TGTGCCAGCAGTGACAGGGCCTATGGCTACACCTTC,CASSDRAYGYTF
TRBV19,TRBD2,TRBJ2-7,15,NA,TGTGCCTCCCGACCGGGACTAGCGCCCACCTACGAGCAGTACTTC,CASRPGLAPTYEQYF
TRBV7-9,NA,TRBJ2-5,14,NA,TGTGCCAGCAGCCCCCTCGGGAACGGAGAGACCCAGTACTTC,CASSPLGNGETQYF
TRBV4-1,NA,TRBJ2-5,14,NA,TGCGCCAGCAGCCAACTAGCGAGTAGGGAGACCCAGTACTTC,CASSQLASRETQYF
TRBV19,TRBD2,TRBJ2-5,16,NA,TGTGCCAGTAGTGGAGCGGGGGCTTTAAGGGGGAAGACCCAGTACTTC,CASSGAGALRGKTQYF
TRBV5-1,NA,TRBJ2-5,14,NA,TGCGCCAGCAGCTTGGGTATCAGGGAAGAGACCCAGTACTTC,CASSLGIREETQYF
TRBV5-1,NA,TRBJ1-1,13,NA,TGCGCCAGCAGTGACATGTTGAACACTGAAGCTTTCTTT,CASSDMLNTEAFF
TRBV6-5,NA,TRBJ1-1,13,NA,TGTGCCAGCAGTCTGACAGAGAACACTGAAGCTTTCTTT,CASSLTENTEAFF
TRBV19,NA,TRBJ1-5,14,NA,TGTGCCAGTAGTCCTTGGGCTGGCAATCAGCCCCAGCATTTT,CASSPWAGNQPQHF
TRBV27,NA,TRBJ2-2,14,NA,TGTGCCAGCAGTTTAAGCCAGAACACCGGGGAGCTGTTTTTT,CASSLSQNTGELFF
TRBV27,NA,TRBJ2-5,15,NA,TGTGCCAGCAGTTTATTGGCCAGTCGCCAAGAGACCCAGTACTTC,CASSLLASRQETQYF
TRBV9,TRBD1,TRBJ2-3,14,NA,TGTGCCAGCAGCCCAACAGGGGGCGCGGATACGCAGTATTTT,CASSPTGGADTQYF
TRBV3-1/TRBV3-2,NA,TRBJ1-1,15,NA,TGTGCCAGCAGCCGGGGGGGGAGCCTGAACACTGAAGCTTTCTTT,CASSRGGSLNTEAFF
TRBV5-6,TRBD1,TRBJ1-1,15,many,TGTGCCAGCAACCCCCTAGGGGGCGGGTTCACTGAAGCTTTCTTT,CASNPLGGGFTEAFF
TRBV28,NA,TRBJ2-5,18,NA,TGTGCCAGCAGTTTTGTTGGTCGATTGGGGCAGGGGCAAGAGACCCAGTACTTC,CASSFVGRLGQGQETQYF
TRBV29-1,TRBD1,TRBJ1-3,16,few,TGCAGCGTTGAAGCCGGGACAGGGTTTTCCGGAAACACCATATATTTT,CSVEAGTGFSGNTIYF
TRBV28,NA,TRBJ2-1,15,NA,TGTGCCAGCATCCTTTCGGCTAGTATACCCAATGAGCAGTTCTTC,CASILSASIPNEQFF
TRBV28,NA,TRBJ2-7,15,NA,TGTGCCAGCATCTCCATACGGGAGGGCAGGGGGGAGCAGTACTTC,CASISIREGRGEQYF
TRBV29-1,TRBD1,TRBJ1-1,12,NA,TGCAGCGCCGACAGGGCTCACAGGGAAGCTTTCTTT,CSADRAHREAFF
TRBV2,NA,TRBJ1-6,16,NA,TGTGCCAGCAGTGAGGGACACCAAAGGCAGAATTCACCCCTCCACTTT,CASSEGHQRQNSPLHF
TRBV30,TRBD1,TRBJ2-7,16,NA,TGTGCCTGGAGTGGAGGGCCAGACAGGGGACTCTACGAGCAGTACTTC,CAWSGGPDRGLYEQYF
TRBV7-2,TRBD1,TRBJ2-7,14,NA,TGTGCCAGCAGCCTAAGGACAGGAGACTACGAGCAGTACTTC,CASSLRTGDYEQYF
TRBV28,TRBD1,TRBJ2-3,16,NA,TGTGCCAGCAGGGACTTAGGACAGGGTGGGACAGATACGCAGTATTTT,CASRDLGQGGTDTQYF
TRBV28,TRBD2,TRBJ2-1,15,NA,TGTGCCAGCAGACTACCGGGACTACCTTACAATGAGCAGTTCTTC,CASRLPGLPYNEQFF
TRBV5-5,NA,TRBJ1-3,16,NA,TGTGCCAGCAGCTTGGCCGATCTAGTGGCTGGAAACACCATATATTTT,CASSLADLVAGNTIYF
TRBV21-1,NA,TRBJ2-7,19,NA,TGTGCCAGCAGCAAATTGCCTCCTTTTGTGCGGGAGATGGATTACGAGCAGTACTTC,CASSKLPPFVREMDYEQYF